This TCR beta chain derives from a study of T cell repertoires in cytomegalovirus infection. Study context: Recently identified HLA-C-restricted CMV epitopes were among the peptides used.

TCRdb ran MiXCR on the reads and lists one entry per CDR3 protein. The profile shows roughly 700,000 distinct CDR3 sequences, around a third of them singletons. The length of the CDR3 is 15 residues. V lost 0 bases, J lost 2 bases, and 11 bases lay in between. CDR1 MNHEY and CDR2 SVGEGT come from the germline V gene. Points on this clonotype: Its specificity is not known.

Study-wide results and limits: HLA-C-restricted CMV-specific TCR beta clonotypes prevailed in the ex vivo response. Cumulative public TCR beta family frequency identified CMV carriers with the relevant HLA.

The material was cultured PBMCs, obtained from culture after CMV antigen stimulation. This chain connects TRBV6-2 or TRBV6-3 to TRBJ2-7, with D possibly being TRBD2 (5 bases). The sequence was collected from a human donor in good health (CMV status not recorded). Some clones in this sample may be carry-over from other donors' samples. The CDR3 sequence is CASSYSGGPAYEQYF. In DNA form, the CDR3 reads TGTGCCAGCAGTTACTCGGGCGGGCCCGCCTACGAGCAGTACTTC.